This entry lists 17 T cell receptor beta chains sequenced from one sample in a study of cytomegalovirus exposure and HLA in healthy donors. PCR was performed using 60 Vbeta and 13 Jbeta primers. Data came from immunoSEQ multiplex PCR; TCRdb stores just in-frame clones and leaves some out. The sample records approximately 170,000 clones, around three quarters being singletons. Sample: PBMCs. Source of these receptors: a middle-aged man in good health and CMV-seronegative.

Remarks on this clone: Germline and junction disagree at one end, which may indicate a read error. V usage is TRBV10-3 and J usage is TRBJ2-4, with 10 positions matching TRBD2. Germline V gene lookup returns CDR1 ENHRY and CDR2 SYGVKD. This CDR3 region has 16 residues. Here the CDR3 reads CAISDMLAGAENIQYF. The CDR3 nucleotides are TGTGCCATCAGTGACATGCTAGCGGGAGCCGAAAACATTCAGTACTTC.

The chain joins TRBV7-7 to TRBJ2-1; TRBD2 matches at 12 bases. The CDR3 has 18 residues. Germline V gene data show CDR1 as SSHAT and CDR2 as FNYEAQ (reference sequence). Trimming removed 1 base from V and 4 bases from J; junction bases left unmatched: 8. CDR3 region: CASSLGLAGEVGYNEQFF. The DNA of the CDR3 is TGTGCCAGCAGCTTAGGACTAGCGGGAGAGGTTGGATACAATGAGCAGTTCTTC.

The rearrangement joins TRBV28 to TRBJ2-1, with 9 bases matching TRBD2. V lost 2 bases and J lost 7; bases outside the gene matches: 9. This CDR3 region has 16 residues. Germline lookup yields CDR1 MDHEN and CDR2 SYDVKM. The CDR3 here is CASSLGGAGGGNEQFF. Written as DNA, the CDR3 is TGTGCCAGCAGTTTAGGTGGCGCGGGAGGGGGGAATGAGCAGTTCTTC.

The chain links TRBV7-6 to TRBJ2-1, with 7 bases identical to TRBD1. This CDR3 is 14 amino acids long. Trimming took 4 bases from V and 5 from J; bases not matched to a gene: 5. Per germline, CDR1 SGHVS and CDR2 FNYEAQ. In DNA form, the CDR3 reads TGTGCCAGCAGCTCGTGGGACAGCCACAATGAGCAGTTCTTC. Its translation is CASSSWDSHNEQFF.

This clone was seen only once. Other nucleotide sequences in the sample specify the same CDR3. The rearrangement uses TRBV5-4 and TRBJ2-7; the match to TRBD1 covers 9 bases. Germline CDR1 SGHNT, CDR2 YYREEE (reference sequence). J lost 3 bases, V lost 4 bases, and 5 bases had no gene match. This CDR3 spans 14 amino acids. The CDR3 region is CASSRGQGNYEQYF. Here the CDR3 DNA reads TGTGCCAGCAGCCGGGGACAGGGTAACTACGAGCAGTACTTC. Complete variable domain (other parts from reference TRBV5-4 and TRBJ2-7): ETGVTQSPTHLIKTRGQQVTLRCSSQSGHNTVSWYQQALGQGPQFIFQYYREEENGRGNFPPRFSGLQFPNYSSELNVNALELDDSALYLCASSRGQGNYEQYFGPGTRLTVT.

The chain combines TRBV5-1 with TRBJ2-3; 8 positions agree with TRBD2. V lost 3 bases, J lost 5 bases, and 11 bases stayed unmatched. This CDR3 region has 16 residues. Per germline, CDR1 SGHRS and CDR2 YFSETQ. The DNA of the CDR3 is TGCGCCAGCAGCTCCGCTTACGGGAGGGCCGGAGATACGCAGTATTTT. It encodes CASSSAYGRAGDTQYF.

Written as DNA, the CDR3 is TGTGCCAGCGGGGGCTATTTTCTAGCGGGAGGCACAGATACGCAGTATTTT. Translating gives CASGGYFLAGGTDTQYF. This chain uses TRBV11-2 with TRBJ2-3; 10 nucleotides align to TRBD2. The germline CDR1 and CDR2 sequences are SGHAT and FQNNGV. V shed 8 bases and J 1 base; nucleotides not matched to a gene: 12. The CDR3 is made up of 17 amino acids.

This clone was seen once. V gene TRBV27 combines with J gene TRBJ1-6; possibly TRBD1 for D (6 bases). The CDR3 length is 16 residues. Germline assignment: CDR1 MNHEY and CDR2 SMNVEV (reference sequence). Trimming stripped 0 bases from V and 4 bases from J, with 10 bases between. CDR3 DNA sequence: TGTGCCAGCAGTTTATCTCGGGGGGCATATAATTCACCCCTCCACTTT. Translating it yields CASSLSRGAYNSPLHF.

The chain joins TRBV11-2 to TRBJ1-2; no firm D call. CDR1 and CDR2 (germline): SGHAT, FQNNGV. CDR3 length equals 15 residues. Trimming left V 1 base short and J 5 bases short, with 14 bases between. This chain's CDR3 is CASSLGPAGPYGYTF. CDR3 DNA: TGTGCCAGCAGCTTAGGCCCCGCAGGCCCGTATGGCTACACCTTC.

The J gene is TRBJ2-3, the V gene TRBV28, with TRBD2 matching 7 bases. The CDR3 spans 16 residues. Germline CDR1 is MDHEN and CDR2 is SYDVKM. Trimming removed 5 bases from V and 4 bases from J; junction bases left unmatched: 12. This CDR3 is CASSPTVAGGPDTQYF. Written as DNA, the CDR3 is TGTGCCAGCAGTCCTACAGTAGCGGGTGGCCCAGATACGCAGTATTTT.

This chain links TRBV18 with TRBJ2-5; D not certain. The germline CDR1 and CDR2 sequences are KGHSH and LQKENI. The CDR3 has 14 amino acids. The V and J ends lost 2 bases and 2 bases respectively, with 9 bases between them. The CDR3 DNA reads TGTGCCAGCTCACCATCCATCCAGCAAGAGACCCAGTACTTC. Its translation: CASSPSIQQETQYF.

V is TRBV7-3 and J is TRBJ2-2; the match to TRBD1 covers 7 bases. The CDR3 totals 15 residues. The junction had 7 bases not matched to a gene; V was cut back by 5 bases and J by 4 bases. Germline CDR1 is SGHTA and CDR2 is FQGTGA. CDR3 region: CASSQMGQITGELFF. The CDR3 nucleotides read TGTGCCAGCAGCCAAATGGGACAGATCACCGGGGAGCTGTTTTTT.

The rearrangement links TRBV28 to TRBJ1-3; D unclear. V was clipped by 3 bases and J by 4 bases, with 7 bases between them. The length of the CDR3 is 13 residues. Germline V CDR1 and CDR2: MDHEN, SYDVKM. CDR3 amino acids: CASSFGLGNTIYF. The DNA for the CDR3 is TGTGCCAGCAGTTTTGGCCTCGGAAACACCATATATTTT.

There are a few counts of this clone. The chain is built from TRBV10-3 and TRBJ2-5; D gene uncertain. This CDR3 spans 15 amino acids. Germline CDR1 and CDR2: ENHRY and SYGVKD. The V gene lost 5 bases and the J gene lost 5 bases, with 18 bases spanning the gap. The CDR3, as DNA: TGTGCCATCAGTTCCAGCGCGAACCCCCAGGAGACCCAGTACTTC. It is translated as CAISSSANPQETQYF.

This sequence joins TRBV27 and TRBJ1-3, with D possibly matching TRBD1 (6 bases). With 5 bases removed from V and 3 bases from J, the gap between germline ends came to 23 bases. CDR1 is MNHEY, CDR2 SMNVEV, per germline (reference sequence). There are 18 residues in the CDR3. The CDR3 sequence: CASSPSSYRAWDGNTIYF. CDR3 nucleotide sequence: TGTGCCAGCAGTCCTTCCTCTTACAGGGCTTGGGATGGAAACACCATATATTTT.

This chain links TRBV4-2 with TRBJ2-1, with D perhaps matching TRBD1 (5 bases). The germline V gene encodes CDR1 LGHNA and CDR2 YNFKEQ. CDR3 size: 13 residues. V was trimmed by 0 bases and J by 7 bases, leaving 7 bases between them. The CDR3 DNA is TGTGCCAGCAGCCAAGAAGCAGGGAATGAGCAGTTCTTC. It encodes CASSQEAGNEQFF.

The V and J genes are TRBV5-1 and TRBJ2-5; tentative D call: TRBD2 (5 bases). This CDR3 comprises 12 residues. CDR1 is SGHRS, CDR2 YFSETQ, per germline. The V end lost 4 bases, the J end lost 3 bases, and 7 bases lay between the germline ends. The DNA for the CDR3 is TGCGCCAGCAGCAGCGGTAAAGAGACCCAGTACTTC. Its protein product is CASSSGKETQYF.